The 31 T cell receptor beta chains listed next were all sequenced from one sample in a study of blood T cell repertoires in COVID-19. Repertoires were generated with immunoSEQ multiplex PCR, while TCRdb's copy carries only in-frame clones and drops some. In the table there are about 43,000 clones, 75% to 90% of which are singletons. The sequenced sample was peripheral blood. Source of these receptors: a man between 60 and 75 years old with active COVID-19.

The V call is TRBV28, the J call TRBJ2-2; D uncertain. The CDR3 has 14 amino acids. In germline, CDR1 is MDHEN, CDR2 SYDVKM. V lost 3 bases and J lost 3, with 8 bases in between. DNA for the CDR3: TGTGCCAGCAGTTTGTTCGCGTACACCGGGGAGCTGTTTTTT. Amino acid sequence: CASSLFAYTGELFF.

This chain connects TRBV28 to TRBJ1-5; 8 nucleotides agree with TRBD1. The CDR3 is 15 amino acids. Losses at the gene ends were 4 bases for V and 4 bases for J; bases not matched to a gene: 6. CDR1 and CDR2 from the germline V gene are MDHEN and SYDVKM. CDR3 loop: CASSSTGVWNQPQHF. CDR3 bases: TGTGCCAGCAGTTCGACAGGGGTCTGGAATCAGCCCCAGCATTTT. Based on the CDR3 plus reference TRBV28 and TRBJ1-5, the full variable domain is DVKVTQSSRYLVKRTGEKVFLECVQDMDHENMFWYRQDPGLGLRLIYFSYDVKMKEKGDIPEGYSVSREKKERFSLILESASTNQTSMYLCASSSTGVWNQPQHFGDGTRLSIL.

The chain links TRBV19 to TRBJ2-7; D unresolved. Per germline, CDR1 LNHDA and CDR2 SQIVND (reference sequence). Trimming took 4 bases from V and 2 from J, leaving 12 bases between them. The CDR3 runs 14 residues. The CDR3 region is CASSSGGRPYEQYF. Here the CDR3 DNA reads TGTGCCAGTAGTAGTGGCGGCCGTCCCTACGAGCAGTACTTC. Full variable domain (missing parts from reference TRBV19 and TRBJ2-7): DGGITQSPKYLFRKEGQNVTLSCEQNLNHDAMYWYRQDPGQGLRLIYYSQIVNDFQKGDIAEGYSVSREKKESFPLTVTSAQKNPTAFYLCASSSGGRPYEQYFGPGTRLTVT.

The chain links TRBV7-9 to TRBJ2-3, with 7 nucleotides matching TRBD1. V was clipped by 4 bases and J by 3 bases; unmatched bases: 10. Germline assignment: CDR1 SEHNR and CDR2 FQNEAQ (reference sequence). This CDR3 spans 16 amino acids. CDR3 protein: CASSSNRGSKTDTQYF. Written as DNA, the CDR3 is TGTGCCAGCAGCTCCAACAGGGGTTCCAAGACAGATACGCAGTATTTT.

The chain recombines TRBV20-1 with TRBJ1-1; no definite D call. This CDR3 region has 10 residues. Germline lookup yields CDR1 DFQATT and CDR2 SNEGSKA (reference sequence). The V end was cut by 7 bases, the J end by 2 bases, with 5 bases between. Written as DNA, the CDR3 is TGCAGTGTCAGTAACACTGAAGCTTTCTTT. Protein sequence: CSVSNTEAFF.

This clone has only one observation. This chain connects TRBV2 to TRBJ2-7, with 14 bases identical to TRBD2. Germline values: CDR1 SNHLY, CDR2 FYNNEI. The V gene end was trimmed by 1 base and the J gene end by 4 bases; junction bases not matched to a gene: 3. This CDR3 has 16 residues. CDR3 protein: CASSEGLAGGGYEQYF. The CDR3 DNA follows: TGTGCCAGCAGTGAAGGACTAGCGGGAGGGGGGTACGAGCAGTACTTC.

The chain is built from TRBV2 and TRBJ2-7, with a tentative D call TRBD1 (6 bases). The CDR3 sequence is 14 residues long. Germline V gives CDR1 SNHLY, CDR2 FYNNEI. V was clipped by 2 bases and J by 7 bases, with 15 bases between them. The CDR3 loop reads CASSERWFTGEQYF. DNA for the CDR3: TGTGCCAGCAGTGAAAGGTGGTTTACAGGGGAGCAGTACTTC. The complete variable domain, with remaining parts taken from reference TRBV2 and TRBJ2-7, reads EPEVTQTPSHQVTQMGQEVILRCVPISNHLYFYWYRQILGQKVEFLVSFYNNEISEKSEIFDDQFSVERPDGSNFTLKIRSTKLEDSAMYFCASSERWFTGEQYFGPGTRLTVT.

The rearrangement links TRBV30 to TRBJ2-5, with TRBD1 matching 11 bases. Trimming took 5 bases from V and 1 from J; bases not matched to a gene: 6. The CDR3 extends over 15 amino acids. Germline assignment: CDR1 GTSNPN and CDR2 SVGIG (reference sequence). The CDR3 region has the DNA TGTGCCTGGGCCAGGGACAGGGGGGTCCAAGAGACCCAGTACTTC. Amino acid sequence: CAWARDRGVQETQYF.

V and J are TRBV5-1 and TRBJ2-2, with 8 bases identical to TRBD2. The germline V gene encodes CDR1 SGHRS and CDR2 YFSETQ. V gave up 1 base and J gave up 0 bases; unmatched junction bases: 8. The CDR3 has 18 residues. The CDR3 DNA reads TGCGCCAGCAGCTTGAATAGACCTAGCGGGTCGAACACCGGGGAGCTGTTTTTT. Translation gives CASSLNRPSGSNTGELFF.

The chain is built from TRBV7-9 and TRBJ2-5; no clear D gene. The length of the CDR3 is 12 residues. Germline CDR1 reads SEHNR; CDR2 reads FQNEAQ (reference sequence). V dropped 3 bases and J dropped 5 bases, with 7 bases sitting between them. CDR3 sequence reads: CASSFSLETQYF. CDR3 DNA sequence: TGTGCCAGCAGCTTCTCCCTCGAGACCCAGTACTTC.

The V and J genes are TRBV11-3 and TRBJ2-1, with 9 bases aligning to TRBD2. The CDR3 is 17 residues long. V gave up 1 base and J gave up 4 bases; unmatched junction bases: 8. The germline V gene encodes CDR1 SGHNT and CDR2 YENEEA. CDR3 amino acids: CASSLARTSATYNEQFF. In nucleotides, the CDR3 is TGTGCCAGCAGCTTAGCTCGGACTAGCGCGACGTACAATGAGCAGTTCTTC.

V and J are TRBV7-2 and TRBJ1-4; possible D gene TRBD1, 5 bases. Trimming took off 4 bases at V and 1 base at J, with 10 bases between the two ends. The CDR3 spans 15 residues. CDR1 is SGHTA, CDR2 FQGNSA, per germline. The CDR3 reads CASSSSRGTNEKLFF. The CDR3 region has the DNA TGTGCCAGCAGCTCCTCAAGGGGAACTAATGAAAAACTGTTTTTT.

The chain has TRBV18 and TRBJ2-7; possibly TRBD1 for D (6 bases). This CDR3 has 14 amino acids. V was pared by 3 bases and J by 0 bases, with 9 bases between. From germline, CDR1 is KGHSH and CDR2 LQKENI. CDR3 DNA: TGTGCCAGCTCACCCGACAGGCTCTCCTACGAGCAGTACTTC. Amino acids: CASSPDRLSYEQYF.

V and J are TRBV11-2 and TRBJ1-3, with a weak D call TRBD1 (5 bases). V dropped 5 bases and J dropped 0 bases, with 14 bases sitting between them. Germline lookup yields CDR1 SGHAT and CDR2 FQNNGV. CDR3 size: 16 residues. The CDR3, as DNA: TGTGCCAGCAGCACTCAACGGGGGTCCTCTGGAAACACCATATATTTT. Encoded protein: CASSTQRGSSGNTIYF.

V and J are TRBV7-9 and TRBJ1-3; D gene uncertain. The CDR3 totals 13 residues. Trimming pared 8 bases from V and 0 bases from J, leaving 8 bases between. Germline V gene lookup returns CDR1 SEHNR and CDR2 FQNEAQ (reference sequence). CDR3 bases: TGTGCCAGCCAACAGTTCTCTGGAAACACCATATATTTT. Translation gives CASQQFSGNTIYF.

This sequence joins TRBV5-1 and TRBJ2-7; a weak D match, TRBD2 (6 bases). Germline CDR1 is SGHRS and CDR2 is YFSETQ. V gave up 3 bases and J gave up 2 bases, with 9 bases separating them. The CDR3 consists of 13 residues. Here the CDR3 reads CASSSGTPYEQYF. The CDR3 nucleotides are TGCGCCAGCAGCTCTGGGACTCCCTACGAGCAGTACTTC.

This CDR3 is CATSRGQINQPQHF. The CDR3 DNA follows: TGTGCCACCAGCCGTGGACAGATCAATCAGCCCCAGCATTTT. The rearrangement uses TRBV15 and TRBJ1-5; TRBD1 might be the D (6 bases). Germline lookup yields CDR1 LNHNV and CDR2 YYDKDF (reference sequence). Trimming left V 5 bases short and J 3 bases short, with 11 bases between. There are 14 residues in the CDR3.

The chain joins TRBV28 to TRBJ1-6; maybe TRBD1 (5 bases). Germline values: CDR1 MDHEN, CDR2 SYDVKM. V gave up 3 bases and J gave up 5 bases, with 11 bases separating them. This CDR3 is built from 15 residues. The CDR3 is CASSFGGRDNSPLHF. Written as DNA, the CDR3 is TGTGCCAGCAGTTTTGGGGGGAGGGATAATTCACCCCTCCACTTT.

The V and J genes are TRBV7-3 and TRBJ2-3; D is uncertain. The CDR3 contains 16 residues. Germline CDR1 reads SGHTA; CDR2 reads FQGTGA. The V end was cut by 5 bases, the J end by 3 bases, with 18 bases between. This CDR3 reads CASSHTPNYPTDTQYF. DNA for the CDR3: TGTGCCAGCAGCCATACCCCTAACTACCCAACAGATACGCAGTATTTT.

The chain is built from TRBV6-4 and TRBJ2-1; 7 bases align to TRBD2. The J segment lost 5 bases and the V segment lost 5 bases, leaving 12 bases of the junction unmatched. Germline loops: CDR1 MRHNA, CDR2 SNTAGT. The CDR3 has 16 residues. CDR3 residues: CASSPEASGPHNEQFF. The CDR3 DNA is TGTGCCAGCAGTCCTGAGGCTAGCGGCCCCCACAATGAGCAGTTCTTC.

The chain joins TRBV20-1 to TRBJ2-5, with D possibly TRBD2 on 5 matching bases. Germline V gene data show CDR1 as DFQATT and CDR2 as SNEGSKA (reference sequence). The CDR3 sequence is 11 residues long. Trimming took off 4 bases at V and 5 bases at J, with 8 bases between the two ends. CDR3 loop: CSATPGETQYF. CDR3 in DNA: TGCAGTGCTACACCGGGGGAGACCCAGTACTTC.

CDR3 residues: CASSYASGTDTQYF. The CDR3 nucleotides are TGTGCCAGCAGTTATGCCTCCGGTACAGATACGCAGTATTTT. The chain has TRBV6-2 or TRBV6-3 and TRBJ2-3; no clear D gene. This CDR3 comprises 14 residues. Germline-derived CDR1 and CDR2 are MNHEY and SVGEGT. With 3 bases removed from V and 3 bases from J, the gap between germline ends came to 10 bases.

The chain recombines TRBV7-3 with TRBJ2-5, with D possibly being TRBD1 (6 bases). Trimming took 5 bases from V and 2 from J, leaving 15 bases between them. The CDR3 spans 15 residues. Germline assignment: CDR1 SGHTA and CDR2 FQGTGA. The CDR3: CASSKVDRSQETQYF. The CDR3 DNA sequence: TGTGCCAGCAGCAAGGTGGACAGATCTCAAGAGACCCAGTACTTC.

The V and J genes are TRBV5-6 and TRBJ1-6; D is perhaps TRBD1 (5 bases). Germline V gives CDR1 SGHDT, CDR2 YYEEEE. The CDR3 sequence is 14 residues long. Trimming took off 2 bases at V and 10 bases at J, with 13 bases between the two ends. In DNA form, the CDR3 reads TGTGCCAGCAGCTTTATTACGGGGGAATCACCCCTCCACTTT. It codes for CASSFITGESPLHF.

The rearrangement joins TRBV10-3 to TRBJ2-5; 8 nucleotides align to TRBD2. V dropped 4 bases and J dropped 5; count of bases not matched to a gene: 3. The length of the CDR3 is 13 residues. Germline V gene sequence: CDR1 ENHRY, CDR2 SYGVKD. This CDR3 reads CAISGGGRETQYF. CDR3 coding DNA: TGTGCCATCAGTGGGGGCGGGAGGGAGACCCAGTACTTC.

As DNA, the CDR3 is TGTGCCAGCAGGCCTAGACTTGGCACAGATACGCAGTATTTT. This sequence encodes CASRPRLGTDTQYF. The V gene is TRBV6-5, the J gene TRBJ2-3, with no clear D. From germline, CDR1 is MNHEY and CDR2 SVGAGI. This CDR3 has 14 amino acids. V dropped 6 bases and J dropped 1 base, with 11 bases sitting between them.

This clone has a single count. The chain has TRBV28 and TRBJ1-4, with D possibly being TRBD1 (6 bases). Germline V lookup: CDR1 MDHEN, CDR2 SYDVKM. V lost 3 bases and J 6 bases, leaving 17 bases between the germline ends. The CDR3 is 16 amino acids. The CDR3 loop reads CASSLTQQGADEKLFF. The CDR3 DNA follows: TGTGCCAGCAGTTTGACCCAACAGGGAGCCGATGAAAAACTGTTTTTT.

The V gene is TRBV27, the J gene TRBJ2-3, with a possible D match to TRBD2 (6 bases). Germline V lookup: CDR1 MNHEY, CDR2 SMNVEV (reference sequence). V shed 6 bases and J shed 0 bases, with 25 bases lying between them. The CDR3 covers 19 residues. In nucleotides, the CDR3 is TGTGCCAGCAGGCGGAGGGACTTAGGGGCCCGATCAAGCACAGATACGCAGTATTTT. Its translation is CASRRRDLGARSSTDTQYF.

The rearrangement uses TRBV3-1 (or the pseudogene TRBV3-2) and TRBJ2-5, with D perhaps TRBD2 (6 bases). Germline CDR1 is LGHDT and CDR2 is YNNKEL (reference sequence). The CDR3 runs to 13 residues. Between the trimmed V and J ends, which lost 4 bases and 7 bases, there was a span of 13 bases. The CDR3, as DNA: TGTGCCAGCAGCCCACGGGGGAGCGGGACCCAGTACTTC. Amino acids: CASSPRGSGTQYF.

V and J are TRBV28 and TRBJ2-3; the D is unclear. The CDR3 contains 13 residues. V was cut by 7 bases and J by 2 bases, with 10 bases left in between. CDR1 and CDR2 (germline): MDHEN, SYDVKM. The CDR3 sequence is CASIQLLTDTQYF. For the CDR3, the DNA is TGTGCCAGCATACAATTGCTCACAGATACGCAGTATTTT.

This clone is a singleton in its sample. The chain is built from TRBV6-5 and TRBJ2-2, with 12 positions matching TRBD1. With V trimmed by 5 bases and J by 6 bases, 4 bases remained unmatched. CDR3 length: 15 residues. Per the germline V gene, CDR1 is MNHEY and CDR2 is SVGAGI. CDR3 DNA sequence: TGTGCCAGCAGTCGGGACAGGGGGCGCGCCGGGGAGCTGTTTTTT. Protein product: CASSRDRGRAGELFF.